The present TCR beta chain was sequenced within a study of blood T cell repertoires in COVID-19. Whole-study context: Spain, Italy and the United States supplied samples that represented acute and convalescent COVID-19. PBMCs, B-cell-depleted T cells, or T cells provided the cDNA or gDNA that made up the material.

The germline CDR1 and CDR2 sequences are LGHDT and YNNKEL (reference sequence). V was clipped by 2 bases and J by 2 bases, with 5 bases between them. This CDR3 has 13 residues. Original processing methods: Reference gene primer amplification yielded estimated nucleated cell counts. Data came from immunoSEQ multiplex PCR; TCRdb stores just in-frame clones and leaves some out. The DNA gave D and trimming, while V, J and clone size come from that table. This table holds some 50,000 clones, 80% to 90% found once. The chain has TRBV3-1 (or the pseudogene TRBV3-2) and TRBJ2-3; unclear D gene. The material sequenced was peripheral blood. This clonotype was obtained from a man aged 50 to 59 with acute or convalescent COVID-19. CDR3 amino acids: CASSQRSTDTQYF. CDR3 DNA: TGTGCCAGCAGCCAACGTTCCACAGATACGCAGTATTTT.